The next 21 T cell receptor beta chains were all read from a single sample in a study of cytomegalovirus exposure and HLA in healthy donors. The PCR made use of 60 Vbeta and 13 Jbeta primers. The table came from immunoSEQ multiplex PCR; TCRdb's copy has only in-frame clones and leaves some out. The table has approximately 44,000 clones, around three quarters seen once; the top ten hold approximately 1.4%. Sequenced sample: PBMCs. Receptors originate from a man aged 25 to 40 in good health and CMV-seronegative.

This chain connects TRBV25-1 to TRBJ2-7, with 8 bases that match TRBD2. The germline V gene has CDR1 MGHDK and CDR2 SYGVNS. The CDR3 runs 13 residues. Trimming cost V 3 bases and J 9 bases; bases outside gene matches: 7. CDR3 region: CASSEARLAGQYF. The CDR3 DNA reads TGTGCCAGCAGTGAGGCTCGGCTAGCGGGGCAGTACTTC.

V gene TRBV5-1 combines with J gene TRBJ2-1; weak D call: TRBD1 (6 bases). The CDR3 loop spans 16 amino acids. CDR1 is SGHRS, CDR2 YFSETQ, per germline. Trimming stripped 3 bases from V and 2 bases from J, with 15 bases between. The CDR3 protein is CASSWVQGSTYNEQFF. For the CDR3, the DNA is TGCGCCAGCAGCTGGGTACAGGGTTCTACCTACAATGAGCAGTTCTTC.

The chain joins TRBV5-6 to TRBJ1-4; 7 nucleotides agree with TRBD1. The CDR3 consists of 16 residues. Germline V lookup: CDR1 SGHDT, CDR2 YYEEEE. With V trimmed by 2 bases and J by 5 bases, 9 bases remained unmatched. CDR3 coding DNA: TGTGCCAGCAGCTTCCAATTAGGGGGCGAGAATGAAAAACTGTTTTTT. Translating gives CASSFQLGGENEKLFF.

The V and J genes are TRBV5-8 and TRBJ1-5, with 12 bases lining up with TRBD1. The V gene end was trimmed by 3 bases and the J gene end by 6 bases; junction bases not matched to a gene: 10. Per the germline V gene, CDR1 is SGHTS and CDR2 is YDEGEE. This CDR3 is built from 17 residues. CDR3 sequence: CASSSPGTGGTGQPQHF. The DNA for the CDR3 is TGTGCCAGCAGCTCCCCCGGGACAGGGGGCACGGGTCAGCCCCAGCATTTT. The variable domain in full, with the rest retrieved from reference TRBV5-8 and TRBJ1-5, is EAGVTQSPTHLIKTRGQQATLRCSPISGHTSVYWYQQALGLGLQFLLWYDEGEERNRGNFPPRFSGRQFPNYSSELNVNALELEDSALYLCASSSPGTGGTGQPQHFGDGTRLSIL.

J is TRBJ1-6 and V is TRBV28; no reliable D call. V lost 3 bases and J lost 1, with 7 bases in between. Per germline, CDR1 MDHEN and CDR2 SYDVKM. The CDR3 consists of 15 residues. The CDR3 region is CASSLAGSYNSPLHF. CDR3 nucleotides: TGTGCCAGCAGTTTGGCGGGTTCCTATAATTCACCCCTCCACTTT.

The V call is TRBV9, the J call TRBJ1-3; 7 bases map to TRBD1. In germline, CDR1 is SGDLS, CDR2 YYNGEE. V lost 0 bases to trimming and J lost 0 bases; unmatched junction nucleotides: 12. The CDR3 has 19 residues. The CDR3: CASSVEGTAYSSSGNTIYF. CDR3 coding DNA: TGTGCCAGCAGCGTAGAAGGGACAGCCTACTCAAGCTCTGGAAACACCATATATTTT.

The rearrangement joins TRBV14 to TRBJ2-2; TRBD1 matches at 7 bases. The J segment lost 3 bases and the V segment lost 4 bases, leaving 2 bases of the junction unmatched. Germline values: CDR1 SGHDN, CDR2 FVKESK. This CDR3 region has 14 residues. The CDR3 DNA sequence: TGTGCCAGCAGCCCTCAGGGGGACACCGGGGAGCTGTTTTTT. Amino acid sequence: CASSPQGDTGELFF.

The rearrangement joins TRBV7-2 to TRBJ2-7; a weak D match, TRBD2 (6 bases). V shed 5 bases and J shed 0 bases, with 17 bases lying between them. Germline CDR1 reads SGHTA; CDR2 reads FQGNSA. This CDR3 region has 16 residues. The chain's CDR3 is CASSPAGSPSSYEQYF. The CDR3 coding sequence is TGTGCCAGCAGCCCAGCGGGTTCTCCTAGCTCCTACGAGCAGTACTTC.

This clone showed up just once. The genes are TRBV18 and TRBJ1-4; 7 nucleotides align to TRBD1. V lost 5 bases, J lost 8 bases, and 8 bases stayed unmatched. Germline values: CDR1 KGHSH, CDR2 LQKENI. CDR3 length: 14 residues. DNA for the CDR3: TGTGCCAGCTCAAATACAGGGGCTTGGGAAAAACTGTTTTTT. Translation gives CASSNTGAWEKLFF.

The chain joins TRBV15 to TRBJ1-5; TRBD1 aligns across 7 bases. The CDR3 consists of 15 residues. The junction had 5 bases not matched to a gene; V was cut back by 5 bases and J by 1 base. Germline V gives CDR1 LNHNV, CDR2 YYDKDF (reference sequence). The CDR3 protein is CATSWGTASNQPQHF. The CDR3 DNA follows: TGTGCCACCAGCTGGGGGACAGCAAGCAATCAGCCCCAGCATTTT.

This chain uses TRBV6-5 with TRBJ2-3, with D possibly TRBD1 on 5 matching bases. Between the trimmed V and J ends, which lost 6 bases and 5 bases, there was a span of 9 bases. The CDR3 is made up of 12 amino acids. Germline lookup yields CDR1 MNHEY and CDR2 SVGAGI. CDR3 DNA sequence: TGTGCCAGCAGCCCAGGGATAGATACGCAGTATTTT. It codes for CASSPGIDTQYF.

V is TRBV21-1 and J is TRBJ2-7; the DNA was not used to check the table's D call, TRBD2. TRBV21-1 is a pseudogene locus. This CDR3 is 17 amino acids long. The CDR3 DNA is TGTGCCAGCAGTCTCTATGGTAGCGGGAGCCTTCGGGACGAGCAGTACTTC. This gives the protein CASSLYGSGSLRDEQYF.

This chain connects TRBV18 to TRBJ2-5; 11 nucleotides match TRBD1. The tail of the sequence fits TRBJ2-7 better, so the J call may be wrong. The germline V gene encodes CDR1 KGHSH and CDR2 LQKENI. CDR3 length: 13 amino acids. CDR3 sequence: CASSLGQGDEQYF. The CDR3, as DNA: TGTGCCAGCTCCTTGGGACAGGGGGACGAGCAGTACTTC.

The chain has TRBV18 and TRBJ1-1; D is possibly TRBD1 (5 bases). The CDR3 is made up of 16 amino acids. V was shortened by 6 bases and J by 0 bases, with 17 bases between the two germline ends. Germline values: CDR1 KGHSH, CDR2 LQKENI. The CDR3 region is CASSMSPDSLNTEAFF. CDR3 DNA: TGTGCCAGCTCCATGTCCCCAGACAGTCTGAACACTGAAGCTTTCTTT.

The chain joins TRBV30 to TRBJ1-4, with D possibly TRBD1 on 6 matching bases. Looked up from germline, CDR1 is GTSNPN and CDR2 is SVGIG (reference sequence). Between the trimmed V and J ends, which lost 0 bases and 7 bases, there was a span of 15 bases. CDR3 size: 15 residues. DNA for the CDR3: TGTGCCTGGAGTGTATCGGGGGGCCTAGGTGAAAAACTGTTTTTT. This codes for CAWSVSGGLGEKLFF. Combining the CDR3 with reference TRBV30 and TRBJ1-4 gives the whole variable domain SQTIHQWPATLVQPVGSPLSLECTVEGTSNPNLYWYRQAAGRGLQLLFYSVGIGQISSEVPQNLSASRPQDRQFILSSKKLLLSDSGFYLCAWSVSGGLGEKLFFGSGTQLSVL.

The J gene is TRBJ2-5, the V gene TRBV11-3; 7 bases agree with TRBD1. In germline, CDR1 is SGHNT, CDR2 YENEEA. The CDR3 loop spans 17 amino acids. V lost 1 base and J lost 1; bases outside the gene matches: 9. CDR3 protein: CASSLGTGGFLQETQYF. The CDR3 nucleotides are TGTGCCAGCAGCTTAGGGACAGGAGGCTTTCTCCAAGAGACCCAGTACTTC.

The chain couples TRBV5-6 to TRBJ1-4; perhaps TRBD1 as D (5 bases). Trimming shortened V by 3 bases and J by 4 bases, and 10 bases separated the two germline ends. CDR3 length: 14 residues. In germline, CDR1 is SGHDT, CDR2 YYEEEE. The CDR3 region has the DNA TGTGCCAGCAGCTATGACAGTCGTAATGAAAAACTGTTTTTT. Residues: CASSYDSRNEKLFF. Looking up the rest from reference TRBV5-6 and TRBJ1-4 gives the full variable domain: DAGVTQSPTHLIKTRGQQVTLRCSPKSGHDTVSWYQQALGQGPQFIFQYYEEEERQRGNFPDRFSGHQFPNYSSELNVNALLLGDSALYLCASSYDSRNEKLFFGSGTQLSVL.

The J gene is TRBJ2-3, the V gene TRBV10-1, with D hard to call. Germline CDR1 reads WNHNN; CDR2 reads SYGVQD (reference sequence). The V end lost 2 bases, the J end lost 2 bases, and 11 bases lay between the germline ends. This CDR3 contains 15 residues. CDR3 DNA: TGCGCCAGCAGTGAGACAAACCCAGACACAGATACGCAGTATTTT. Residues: CASSETNPDTDTQYF.

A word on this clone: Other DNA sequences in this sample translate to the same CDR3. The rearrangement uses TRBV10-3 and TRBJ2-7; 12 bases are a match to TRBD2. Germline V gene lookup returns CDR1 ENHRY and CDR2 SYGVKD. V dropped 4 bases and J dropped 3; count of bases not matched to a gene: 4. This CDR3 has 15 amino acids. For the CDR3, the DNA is TGTGCCATCAGTGTTTCTAGCGGGAGGGGCTACGAGCAGTACTTC. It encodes CAISVSSGRGYEQYF.

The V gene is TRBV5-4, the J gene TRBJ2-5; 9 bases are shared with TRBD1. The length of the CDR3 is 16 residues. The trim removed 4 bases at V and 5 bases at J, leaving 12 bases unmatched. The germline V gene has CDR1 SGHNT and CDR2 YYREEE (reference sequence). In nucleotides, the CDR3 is TGTGCCAGCAGCCGACGAACAGGGGGCACGGGGGAGACCCAGTACTTC. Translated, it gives CASSRRTGGTGETQYF.

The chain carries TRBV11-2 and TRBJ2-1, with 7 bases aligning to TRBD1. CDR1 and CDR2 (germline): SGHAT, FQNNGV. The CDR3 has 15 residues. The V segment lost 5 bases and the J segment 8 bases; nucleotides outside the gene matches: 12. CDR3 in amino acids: CASSPSATGWDEQFF. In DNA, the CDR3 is TGTGCCAGCAGCCCATCGGCGACAGGGTGGGATGAGCAGTTCTTC.